One TCR beta chain is described in this entry. Its antigen is as yet unknown. These data originate in a study of cytomegalovirus exposure and HLA in healthy donors. Study-level results: For TCR beta chains, V- and J-gene trimming was later linked to a missense DCLRE1C variant. There were some V segments, including TRBV6-2 and TRBV6-3, excluded as indistinguishable. The study listed 164 cytomegalovirus-associated TCR beta chains. By a later analysis, the bulk of CMV-associated TCR beta chains appeared HLA-restricted.

Germline V lookup: CDR1 SGHTA, CDR2 FQGNSA. The V and J ends lost 5 bases and 8 bases respectively, with 15 bases between them. This CDR3 spans 13 amino acids. The PCR ran on 60 Vbeta and 13 Jbeta primers. Assay used: immunoSEQ multiplex PCR; TCRdb lists only in-frame clones, some missing. The sample lists 100,000 to 150,000 clones; 65% to 75% were seen once. This receptor was identified in a woman aged 45-65 years in good health and CMV-seropositive. The sample comprised PBMCs. This chain links TRBV7-2 with TRBJ1-2, with D tentatively TRBD1 (5 bases). The DNA for the CDR3 is TGTGCCAGCAGCGATTTGCCAGGGCGGGGCTACACCTTC. Amino acids: CASSDLPGRGYTF.